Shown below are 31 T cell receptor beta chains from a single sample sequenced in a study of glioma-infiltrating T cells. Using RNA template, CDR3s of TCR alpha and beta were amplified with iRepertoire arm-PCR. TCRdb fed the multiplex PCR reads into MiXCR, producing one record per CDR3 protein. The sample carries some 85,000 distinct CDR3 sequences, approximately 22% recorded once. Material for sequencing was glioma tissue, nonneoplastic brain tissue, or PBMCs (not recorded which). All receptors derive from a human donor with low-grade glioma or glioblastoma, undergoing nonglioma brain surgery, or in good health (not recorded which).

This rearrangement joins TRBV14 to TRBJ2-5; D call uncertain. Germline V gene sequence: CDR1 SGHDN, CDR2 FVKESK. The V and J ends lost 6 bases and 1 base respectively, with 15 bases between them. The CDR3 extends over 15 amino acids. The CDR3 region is CASRQTWNLQETQYF. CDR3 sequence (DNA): TGTGCCAGCAGGCAAACGTGGAATCTCCAAGAGACCCAGTACTTC. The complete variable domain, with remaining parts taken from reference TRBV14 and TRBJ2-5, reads EAGVTQFPSHSVIEKGQTVTLRCDPISGHDNLYWYRRVMGKEIKFLLHFVKESKQDESGMPNNRFLAERTGGTYSTLKVQPAELEDSGVYFCASRQTWNLQETQYFGPGTRLLVL.

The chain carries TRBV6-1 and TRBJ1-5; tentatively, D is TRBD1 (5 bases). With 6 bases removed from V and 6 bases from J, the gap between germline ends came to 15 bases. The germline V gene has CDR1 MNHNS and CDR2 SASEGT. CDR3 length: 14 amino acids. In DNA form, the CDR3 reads TGTGCCAGCAGGAGGACACTAAGAAGTCAGCCCCAGCATTTT. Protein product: CASRRTLRSQPQHF.

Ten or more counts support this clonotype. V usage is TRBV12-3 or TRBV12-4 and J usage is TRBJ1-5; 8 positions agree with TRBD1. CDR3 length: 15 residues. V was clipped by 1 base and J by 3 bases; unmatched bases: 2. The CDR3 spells CASSLGTGTNQPQHF. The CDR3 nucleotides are TGTGCCAGCAGTTTAGGGACAGGGACCAATCAGCCCCAGCATTTT.

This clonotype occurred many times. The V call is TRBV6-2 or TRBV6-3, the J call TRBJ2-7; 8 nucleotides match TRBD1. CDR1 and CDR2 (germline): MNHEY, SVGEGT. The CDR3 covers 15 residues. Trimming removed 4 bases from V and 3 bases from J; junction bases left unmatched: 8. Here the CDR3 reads CASSSRDRLIYEQYF. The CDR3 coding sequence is TGTGCCAGCAGTTCCCGGGACAGGCTTATCTACGAGCAGTACTTC.

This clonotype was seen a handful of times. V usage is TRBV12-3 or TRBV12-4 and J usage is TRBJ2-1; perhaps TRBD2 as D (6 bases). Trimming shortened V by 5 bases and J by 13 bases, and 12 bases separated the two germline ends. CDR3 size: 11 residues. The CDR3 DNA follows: TGTGCCAGCAGTCGGCGGGGATCTCAGTTCTTC. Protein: CASSRRGSQFF.

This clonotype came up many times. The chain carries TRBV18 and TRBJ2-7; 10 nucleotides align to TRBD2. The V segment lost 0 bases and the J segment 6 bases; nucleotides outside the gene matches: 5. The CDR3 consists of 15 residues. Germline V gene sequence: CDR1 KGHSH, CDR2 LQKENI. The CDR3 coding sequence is TGTGCCAGCTCACCACCGAAACTAGCGGGACGCGAGCAGTACTTC. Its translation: CASSPPKLAGREQYF.

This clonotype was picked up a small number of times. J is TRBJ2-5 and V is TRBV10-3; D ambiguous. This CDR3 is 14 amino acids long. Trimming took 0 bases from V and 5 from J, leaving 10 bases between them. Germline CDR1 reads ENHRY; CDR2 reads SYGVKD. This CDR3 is CAISESTIGETQYF. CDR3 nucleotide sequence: TGTGCCATCAGTGAGTCGACAATCGGGGAGACCCAGTACTTC.

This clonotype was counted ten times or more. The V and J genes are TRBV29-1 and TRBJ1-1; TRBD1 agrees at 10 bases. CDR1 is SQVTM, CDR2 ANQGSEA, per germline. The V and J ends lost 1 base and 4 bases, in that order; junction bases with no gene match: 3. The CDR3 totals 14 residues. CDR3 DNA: TGCAGCGTTGAAGGGGACAGGGGTCGCACTGAAGCTTTCTTT. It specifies CSVEGDRGRTEAFF.

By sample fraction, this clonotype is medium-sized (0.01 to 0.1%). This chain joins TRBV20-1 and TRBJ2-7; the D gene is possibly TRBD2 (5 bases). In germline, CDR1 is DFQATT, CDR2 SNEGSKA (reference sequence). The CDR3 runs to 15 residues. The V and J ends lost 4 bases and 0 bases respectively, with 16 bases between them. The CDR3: CSAIKAAANSYEQYF. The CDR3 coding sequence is TGCAGTGCTATCAAAGCGGCAGCTAACTCCTACGAGCAGTACTTC.

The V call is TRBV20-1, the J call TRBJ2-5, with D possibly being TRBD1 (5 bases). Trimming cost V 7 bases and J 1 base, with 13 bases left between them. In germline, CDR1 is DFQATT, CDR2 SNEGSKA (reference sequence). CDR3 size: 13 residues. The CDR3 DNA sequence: TGCAGTGATCTCACAGGAGCCCAAGAGACCCAGTACTTC. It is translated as CSDLTGAQETQYF.

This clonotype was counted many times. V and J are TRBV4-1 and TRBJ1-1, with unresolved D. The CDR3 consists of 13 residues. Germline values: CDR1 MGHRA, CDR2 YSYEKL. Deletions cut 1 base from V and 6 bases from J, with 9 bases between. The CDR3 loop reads CASSQVGTPEAFF. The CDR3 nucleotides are TGCGCCAGCAGCCAAGTGGGAACCCCTGAAGCTTTCTTT.

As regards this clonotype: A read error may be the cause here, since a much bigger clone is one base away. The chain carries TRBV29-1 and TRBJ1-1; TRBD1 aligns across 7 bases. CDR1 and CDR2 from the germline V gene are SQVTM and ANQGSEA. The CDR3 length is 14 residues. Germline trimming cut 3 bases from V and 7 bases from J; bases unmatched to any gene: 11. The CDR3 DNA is TGCAGCGTTGATTCGACAGGGATCTACGATGAAGCTTTCTTT. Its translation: CSVDSTGIYDEAFF.

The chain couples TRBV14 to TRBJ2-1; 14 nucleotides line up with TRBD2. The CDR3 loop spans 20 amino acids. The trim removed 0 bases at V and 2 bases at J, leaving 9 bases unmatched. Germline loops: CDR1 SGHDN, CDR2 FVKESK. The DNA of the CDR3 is TGTGCCAGCAGCCAAGACTGGCCCGGGACTAGCGGGAGTACCTACAATGAGCAGTTCTTC. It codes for CASSQDWPGTSGSTYNEQFF. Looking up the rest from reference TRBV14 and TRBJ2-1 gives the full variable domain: EAGVTQFPSHSVIEKGQTVTLRCDPISGHDNLYWYRRVMGKEIKFLLHFVKESKQDESGMPNNRFLAERTGGTYSTLKVQPAELEDSGVYFCASSQDWPGTSGSTYNEQFFGPGTRLTVL.

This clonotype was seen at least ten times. The CDR3, as DNA: TGCGCCAGCAGTAACCGGGACAGGGTACGAGAGACTGAAGCTTTCTTT. Translating gives CASSNRDRVRETEAFF. The genes are TRBV10-2 and TRBJ1-1, with TRBD1 matching over 9 bases. Germline CDR1 WSHSY, CDR2 SAAADI. Trimming took 5 bases from V and 5 from J; bases not matched to a gene: 12. The CDR3 is 16 residues long.

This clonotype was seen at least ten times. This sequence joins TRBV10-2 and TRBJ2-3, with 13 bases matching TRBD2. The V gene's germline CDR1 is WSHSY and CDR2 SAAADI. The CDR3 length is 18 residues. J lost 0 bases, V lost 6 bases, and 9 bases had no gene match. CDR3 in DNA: TGCGCCAGCAGGTCACTAGCGGGGGGGCCATCAAGCACAGATACGCAGTATTTT. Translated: CASRSLAGGPSSTDTQYF.

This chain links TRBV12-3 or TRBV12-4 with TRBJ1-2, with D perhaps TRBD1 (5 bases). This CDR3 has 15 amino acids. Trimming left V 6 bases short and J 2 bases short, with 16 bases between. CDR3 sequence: CASRFGGTSNYGYTF. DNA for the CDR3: TGTGCCAGCAGGTTTGGTGGGACGTCGAACTATGGCTACACCTTC.

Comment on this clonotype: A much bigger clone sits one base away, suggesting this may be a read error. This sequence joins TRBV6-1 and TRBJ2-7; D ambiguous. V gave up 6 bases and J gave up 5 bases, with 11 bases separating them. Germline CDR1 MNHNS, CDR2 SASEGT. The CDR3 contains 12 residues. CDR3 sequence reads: CASRTDCDEQYV. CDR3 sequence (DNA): TGTGCCAGCAGAACCGACTGTGACGAGCAGTACGTC.

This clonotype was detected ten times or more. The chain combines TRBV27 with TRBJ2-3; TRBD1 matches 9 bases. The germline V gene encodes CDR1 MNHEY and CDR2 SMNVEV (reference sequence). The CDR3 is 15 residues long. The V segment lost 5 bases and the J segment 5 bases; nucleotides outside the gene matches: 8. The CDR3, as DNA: TGTGCCAGCAGTCTTGACAGGGGGGTGAGAGATACGCAGTATTTT. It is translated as CASSLDRGVRDTQYF.

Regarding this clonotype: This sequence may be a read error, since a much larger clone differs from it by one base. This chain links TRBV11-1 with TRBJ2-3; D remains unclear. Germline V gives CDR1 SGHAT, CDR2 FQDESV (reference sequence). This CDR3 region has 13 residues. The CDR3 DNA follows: TGTGCCAGCAGCTTAGCAAGCATAGATACGCAGTATTTT. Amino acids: CASSLASIDTQYF.

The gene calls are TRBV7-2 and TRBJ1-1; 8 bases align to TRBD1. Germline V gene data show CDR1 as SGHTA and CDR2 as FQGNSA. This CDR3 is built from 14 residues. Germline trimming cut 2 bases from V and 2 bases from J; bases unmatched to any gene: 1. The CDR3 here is CASSLQGANTEAFF. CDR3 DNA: TGTGCCAGCAGCTTACAGGGGGCAAACACTGAAGCTTTCTTT.

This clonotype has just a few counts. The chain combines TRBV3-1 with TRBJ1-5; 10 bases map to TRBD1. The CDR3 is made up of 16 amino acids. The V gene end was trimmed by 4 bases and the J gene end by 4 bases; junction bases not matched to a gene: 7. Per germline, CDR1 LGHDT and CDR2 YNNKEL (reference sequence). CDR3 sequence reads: CASSRGQGLSNQPQHF. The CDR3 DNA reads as TGTGCCAGCAGCCGGGGACAGGGGTTGTCAAATCAGCCCCAGCATTTT.

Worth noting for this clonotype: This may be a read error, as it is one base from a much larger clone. The chain's CDR3 is CASSEGLVGIRYF. For the CDR3, the DNA is TGTGCCAGCAGTGAAGGACTAGTTGGTATTCGGTACTTC. The V gene is TRBV6-1, the J gene TRBJ2-4, with a possible D match to TRBD2 (6 bases). Germline V gene data show CDR1 as MNHNS and CDR2 as SASEGT. The CDR3 is 13 residues long.

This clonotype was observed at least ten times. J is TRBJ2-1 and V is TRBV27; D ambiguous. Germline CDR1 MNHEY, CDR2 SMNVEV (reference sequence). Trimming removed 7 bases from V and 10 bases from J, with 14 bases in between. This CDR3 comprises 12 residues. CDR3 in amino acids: CASTSSQAEQFF. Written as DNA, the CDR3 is TGTGCCAGCACATCCTCCCAGGCAGAGCAGTTCTTC.

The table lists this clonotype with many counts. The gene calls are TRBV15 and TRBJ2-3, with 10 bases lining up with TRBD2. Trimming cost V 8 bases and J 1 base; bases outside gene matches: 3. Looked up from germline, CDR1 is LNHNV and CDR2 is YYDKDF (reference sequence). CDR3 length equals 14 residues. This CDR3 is CATLTSGGTDTQYF. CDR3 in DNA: TGTGCCACCTTAACTAGCGGGGGCACAGATACGCAGTATTTT.

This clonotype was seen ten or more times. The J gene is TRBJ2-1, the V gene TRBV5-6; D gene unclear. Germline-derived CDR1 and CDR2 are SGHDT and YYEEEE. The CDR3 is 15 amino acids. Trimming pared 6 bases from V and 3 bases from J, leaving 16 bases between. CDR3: CASNFGIRGYNEQFF. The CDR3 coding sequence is TGTGCCAGCAACTTTGGGATTCGTGGCTACAATGAGCAGTTCTTC.

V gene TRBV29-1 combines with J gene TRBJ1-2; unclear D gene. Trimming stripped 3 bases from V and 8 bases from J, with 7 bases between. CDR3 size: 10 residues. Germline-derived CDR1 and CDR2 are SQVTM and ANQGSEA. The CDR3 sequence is CSVESPGYTF. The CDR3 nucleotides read TGCAGCGTTGAGAGCCCGGGCTACACCTTC.

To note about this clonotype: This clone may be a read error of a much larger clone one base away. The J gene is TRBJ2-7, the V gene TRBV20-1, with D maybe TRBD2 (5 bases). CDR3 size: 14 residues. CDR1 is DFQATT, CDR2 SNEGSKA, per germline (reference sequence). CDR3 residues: CSASRPSYSYEQCF. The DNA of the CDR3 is TGCAGTGCTAGTAGGCCTAGCTACTCCTACGAGCAGTGCTTC.

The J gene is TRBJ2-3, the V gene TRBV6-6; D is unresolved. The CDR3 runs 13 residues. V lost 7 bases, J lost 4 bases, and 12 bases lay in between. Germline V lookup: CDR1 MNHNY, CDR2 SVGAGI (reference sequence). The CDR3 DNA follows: TGTGCCAGCACCGATGGTGGGCCAGATACGCAGTATTTT. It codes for CASTDGGPDTQYF.

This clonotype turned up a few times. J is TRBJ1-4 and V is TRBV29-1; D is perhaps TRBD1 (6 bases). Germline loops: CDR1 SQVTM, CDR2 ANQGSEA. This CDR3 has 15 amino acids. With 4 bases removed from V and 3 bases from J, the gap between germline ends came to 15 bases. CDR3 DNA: TGCAGCGTTGGACAGGCGGGACACCCTAATGAAAAACTGTTTTTT. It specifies CSVGQAGHPNEKLFF.

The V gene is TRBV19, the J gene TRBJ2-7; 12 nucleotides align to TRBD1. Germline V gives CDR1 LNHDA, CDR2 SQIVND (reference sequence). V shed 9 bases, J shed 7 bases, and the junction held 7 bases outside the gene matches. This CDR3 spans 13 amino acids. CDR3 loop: CASGGTGGSEQYF. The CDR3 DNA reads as TGTGCCAGCGGCGGGACAGGGGGCAGTGAGCAGTACTTC.

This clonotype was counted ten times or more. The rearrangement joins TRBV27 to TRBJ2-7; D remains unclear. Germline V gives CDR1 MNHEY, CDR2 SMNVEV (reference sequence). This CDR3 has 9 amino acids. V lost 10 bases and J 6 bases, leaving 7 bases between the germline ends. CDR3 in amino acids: CATPFEQYF. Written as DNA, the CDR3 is TGTGCCACCCCGTTCGAGCAGTACTTC.